This T cell receptor beta chain was recorded in a study of neurological immune-mediated disorders. V lost 4 bases, J lost 8 bases, and 14 bases lay in between. Germline V gives CDR1 DFQATT, CDR2 SNEGSKA (reference sequence). The CDR3 spans 13 residues. Study-wide results and caveats: None of the CDR3 amino acid sequences in expanded clones turned up in more than one subject, which points to private repertoires in all groups. HTLV-1-associated myelopathy showed the most TCR clonal expansion; multiple sclerosis the least, below healthy controls.

This clonotype was recorded many times. Its target is not known. TCRdb independently ran MiXCR on the 5' RACE reads; one entry per CDR3 protein. The data show fewer than 20,000 distinct CDR3 sequences, 3.5% seen once. Sequenced: CD8+ T cells from blood. This clonotype was obtained from a woman between 40 and 50 years old in good health. The genes are TRBV20-1 and TRBJ2-2; no definite D call. CDR3 loop: CSATPRLGGELFF. Here the CDR3 DNA reads TGCAGTGCTACCCCACGATTAGGAGGGGAGCTGTTTTTT.